Listed here are 4 T cell receptor beta chains from one sample, sequenced in a study of OX40 agonist ivuxolimab in advanced cancers. Here immunoSEQ multiplex PCR was the method, and the copy in TCRdb shows in-frame clones only, minus some. The table includes tens of thousands of clones, roughly 84% detected once. The sample consisted of CD4+ or CD8+ T cells sorted from blood, taken in a trial of the OX40 agonist ivuxolimab. These receptors were obtained from an adult with an advanced solid tumor such as melanoma, head and neck, liver or kidney cancer.

The rearrangement joins TRBV28 to TRBJ1-5; D unclear. Germline CDR1 reads MDHEN; CDR2 reads SYDVKM. The CDR3 length is 12 residues. With 3 bases removed from V and 6 bases from J, the gap between germline ends came to 6 bases. CDR3 protein: CASSLYRQPQHF. The CDR3, as DNA: TGTGCCAGCAGTTTGTATCGTCAGCCCCAGCATTTT.

This chain links TRBV5-5 with TRBJ1-2, with 7 bases that match TRBD1. The CDR3 has 14 residues. Germline CDR1 SGHKS, CDR2 YYEKEE (reference sequence). The V and J ends lost 3 bases and 8 bases, in that order; junction bases with no gene match: 10. CDR3 loop: CASSSIPGQRGYTF. The CDR3 bases are TGTGCCAGCAGCTCGATACCGGGACAGAGGGGCTACACCTTC.

The chain employs TRBV9 and TRBJ2-3; D is undetermined. The CDR3 consists of 15 residues. Germline V CDR1 and CDR2: SGDLS, YYNGEE. The V gene lost 0 bases and the J gene lost 0 bases, with 8 bases spanning the gap. CDR3 sequence: CASSVEIFSTDTQYF. The DNA of the CDR3 is TGTGCCAGCAGCGTAGAGATTTTTAGCACAGATACGCAGTATTTT.

This chain links TRBV6-5 with TRBJ2-3; TRBD2 is a possible D gene (6 bases). Germline assignment: CDR1 MNHEY and CDR2 SVGAGI. V lost 7 bases, J lost 1 base, and 15 bases lay in between. The CDR3 runs to 15 residues. CDR3 coding DNA: TGTGCCAGCAACTGGGACTGGGTAGGCACAGATACGCAGTATTTT. As protein: CASNWDWVGTDTQYF.